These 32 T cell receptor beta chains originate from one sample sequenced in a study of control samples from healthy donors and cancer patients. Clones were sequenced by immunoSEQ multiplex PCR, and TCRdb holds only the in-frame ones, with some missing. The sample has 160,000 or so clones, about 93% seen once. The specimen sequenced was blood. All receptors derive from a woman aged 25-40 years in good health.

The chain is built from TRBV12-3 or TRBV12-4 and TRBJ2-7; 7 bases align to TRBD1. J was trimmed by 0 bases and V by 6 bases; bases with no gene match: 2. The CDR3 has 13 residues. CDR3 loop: CASRHRGSYEQYF. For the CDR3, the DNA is TGTGCCAGCAGGCACAGGGGCTCCTACGAGCAGTACTTC.

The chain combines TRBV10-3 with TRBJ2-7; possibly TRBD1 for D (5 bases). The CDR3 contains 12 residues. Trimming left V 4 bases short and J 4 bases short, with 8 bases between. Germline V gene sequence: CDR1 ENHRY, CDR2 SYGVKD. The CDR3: CAISGTSYEQYF. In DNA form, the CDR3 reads TGTGCCATCAGTGGGACATCGTACGAGCAGTACTTC.

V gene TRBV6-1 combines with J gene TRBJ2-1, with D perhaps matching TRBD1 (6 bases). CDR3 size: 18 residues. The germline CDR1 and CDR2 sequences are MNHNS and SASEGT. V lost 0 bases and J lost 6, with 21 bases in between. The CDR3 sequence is CASSEAPNRVPLGNEQFF. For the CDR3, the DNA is TGTGCCAGCAGTGAAGCCCCCAACAGGGTCCCTCTAGGCAATGAGCAGTTCTTC.

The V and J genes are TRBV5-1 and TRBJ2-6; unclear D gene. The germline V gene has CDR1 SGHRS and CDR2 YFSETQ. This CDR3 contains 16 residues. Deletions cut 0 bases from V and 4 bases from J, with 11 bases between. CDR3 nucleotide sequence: TGCGCCAGCAGCTTGGCTGTGGGTTCCGGGGCCAACGTCCTGACTTTC. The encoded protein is CASSLAVGSGANVLTF.

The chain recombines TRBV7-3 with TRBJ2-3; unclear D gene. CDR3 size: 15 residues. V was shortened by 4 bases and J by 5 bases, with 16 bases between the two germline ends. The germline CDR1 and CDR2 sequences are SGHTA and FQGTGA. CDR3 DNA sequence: TGTGCCAGCAGCTCCATGGGCCAGGTAGTAGATACGCAGTATTTT. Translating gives CASSSMGQVVDTQYF. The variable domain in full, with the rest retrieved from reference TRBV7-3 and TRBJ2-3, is GAGVSQTPSNKVTEKGKYVELRCDPISGHTALYWYRQSLGQGPEFLIYFQGTGAADDSGLPNDRFFAVRPEGSVSTLKIQRTERGDSAVYLCASSSMGQVVDTQYFGPGTRLTVL.

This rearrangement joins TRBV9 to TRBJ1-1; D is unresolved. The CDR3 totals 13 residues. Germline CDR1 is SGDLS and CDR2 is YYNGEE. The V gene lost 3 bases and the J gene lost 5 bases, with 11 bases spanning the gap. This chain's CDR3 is CASSANSGTEAFF. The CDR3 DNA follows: TGTGCCAGCAGCGCTAACAGCGGGACTGAAGCTTTCTTT.

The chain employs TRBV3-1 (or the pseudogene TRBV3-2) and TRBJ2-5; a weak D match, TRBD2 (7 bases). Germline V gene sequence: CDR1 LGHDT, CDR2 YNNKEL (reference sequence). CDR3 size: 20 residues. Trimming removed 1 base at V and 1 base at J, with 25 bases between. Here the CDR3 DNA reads TGTGCCAGCAGCCAAGTTCGTCCGGGGGGCTTGTTCGTGGGCCAAGAGACCCAGTACTTC. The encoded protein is CASSQVRPGGLFVGQETQYF.

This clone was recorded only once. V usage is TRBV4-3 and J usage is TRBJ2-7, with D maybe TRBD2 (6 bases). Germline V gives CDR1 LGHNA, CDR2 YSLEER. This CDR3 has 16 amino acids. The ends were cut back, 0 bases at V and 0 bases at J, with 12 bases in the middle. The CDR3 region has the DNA TGCGCCAGCAGCCAAGATTGGAGGGGAGGCTCCTACGAGCAGTACTTC. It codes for CASSQDWRGGSYEQYF.

This CDR3 reads CASSYGMAGPDTQYF. CDR3 coding DNA: TGTGCCAGCAGTTACGGGATGGCAGGGCCAGATACGCAGTATTTT. V is TRBV6-6 and J is TRBJ2-3, with D maybe TRBD1 (5 bases). V gave up 2 bases and J gave up 4 bases, with 13 bases separating them. Germline V CDR1 and CDR2: MNHNY, SVGAGI (reference sequence). This CDR3 contains 15 residues.

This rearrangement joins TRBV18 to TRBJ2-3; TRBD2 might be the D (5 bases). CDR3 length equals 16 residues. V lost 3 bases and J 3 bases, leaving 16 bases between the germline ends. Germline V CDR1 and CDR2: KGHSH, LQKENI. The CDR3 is CASSPRAELGTDTQYF. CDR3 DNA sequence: TGTGCCAGCTCACCGAGAGCGGAGCTGGGGACAGATACGCAGTATTTT.

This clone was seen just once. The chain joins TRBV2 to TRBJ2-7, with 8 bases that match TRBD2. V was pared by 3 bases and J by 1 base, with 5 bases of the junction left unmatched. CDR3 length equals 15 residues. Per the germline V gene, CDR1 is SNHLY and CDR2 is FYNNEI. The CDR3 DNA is TGTGCCAGCAGTGAGTCCAGCGGGGGTTCCTACGAGCAGTACTTC. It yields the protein CASSESSGGSYEQYF.

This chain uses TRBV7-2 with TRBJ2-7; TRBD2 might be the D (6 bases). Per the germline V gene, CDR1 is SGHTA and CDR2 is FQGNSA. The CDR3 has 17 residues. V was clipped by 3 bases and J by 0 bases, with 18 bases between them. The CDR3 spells CASSLTSPISGSYEQYF. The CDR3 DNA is TGTGCCAGCAGCTTGACCTCGCCTATTAGCGGCTCCTACGAGCAGTACTTC.

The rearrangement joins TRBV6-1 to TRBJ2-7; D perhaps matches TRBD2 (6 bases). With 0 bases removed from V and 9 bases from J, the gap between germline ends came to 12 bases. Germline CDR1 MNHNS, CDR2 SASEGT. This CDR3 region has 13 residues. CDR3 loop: CASSEAWTGGQYF. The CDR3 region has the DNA TGTGCCAGCAGTGAAGCTTGGACCGGGGGGCAGTACTTC.

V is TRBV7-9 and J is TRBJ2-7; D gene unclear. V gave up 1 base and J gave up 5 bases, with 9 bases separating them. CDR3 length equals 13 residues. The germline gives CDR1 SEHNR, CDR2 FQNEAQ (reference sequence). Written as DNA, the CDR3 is TGTGCCAGCAGCTTAGATGGGGTCCACGAGCAGTACTTC. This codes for CASSLDGVHEQYF.

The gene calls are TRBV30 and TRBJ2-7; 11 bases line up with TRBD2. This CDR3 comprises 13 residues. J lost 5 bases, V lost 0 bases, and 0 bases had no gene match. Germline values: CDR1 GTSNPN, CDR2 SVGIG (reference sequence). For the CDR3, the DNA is TGTGCCTGGAGTGTACTAGCGGGAGACGAGCAGTACTTC. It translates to CAWSVLAGDEQYF. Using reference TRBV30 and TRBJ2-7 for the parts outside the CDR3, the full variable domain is SQTIHQWPATLVQPVGSPLSLECTVEGTSNPNLYWYRQAAGRGLQLLFYSVGIGQISSEVPQNLSASRPQDRQFILSSKKLLLSDSGFYLCAWSVLAGDEQYFGPGTRLTVT.

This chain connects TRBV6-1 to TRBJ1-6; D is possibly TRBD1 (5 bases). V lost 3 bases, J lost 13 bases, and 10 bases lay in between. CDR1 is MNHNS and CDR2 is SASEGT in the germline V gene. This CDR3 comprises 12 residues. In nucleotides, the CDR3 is TGTGCCAGCAGTGAGGGACTCTTCCCCCTCCACTTT. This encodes CASSEGLFPLHF.

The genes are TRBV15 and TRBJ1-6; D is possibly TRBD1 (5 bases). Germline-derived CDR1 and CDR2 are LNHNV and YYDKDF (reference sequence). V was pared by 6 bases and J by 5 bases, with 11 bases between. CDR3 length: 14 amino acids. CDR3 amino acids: CATSGRVDNSPLHF. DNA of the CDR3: TGTGCCACCAGTGGCAGGGTTGATAATTCACCCCTCCACTTT.

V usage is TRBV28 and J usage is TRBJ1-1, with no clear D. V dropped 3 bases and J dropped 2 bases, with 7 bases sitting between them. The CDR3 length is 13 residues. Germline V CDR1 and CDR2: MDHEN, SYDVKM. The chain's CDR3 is CASSFTGNTEAFF. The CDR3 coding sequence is TGTGCCAGCAGTTTTACGGGTAACACTGAAGCTTTCTTT. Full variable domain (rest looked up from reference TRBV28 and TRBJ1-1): DVKVTQSSRYLVKRTGEKVFLECVQDMDHENMFWYRQDPGLGLRLIYFSYDVKMKEKGDIPEGYSVSREKKERFSLILESASTNQTSMYLCASSFTGNTEAFFGQGTRLTVV.

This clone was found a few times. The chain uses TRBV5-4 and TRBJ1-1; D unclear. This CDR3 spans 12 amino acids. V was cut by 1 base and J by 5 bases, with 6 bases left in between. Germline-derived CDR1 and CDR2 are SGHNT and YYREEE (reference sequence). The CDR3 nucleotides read TGTGCCAGCAGCTTGTCGGGGACTGAAGCTTTCTTT. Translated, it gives CASSLSGTEAFF. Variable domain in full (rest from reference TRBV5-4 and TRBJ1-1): ETGVTQSPTHLIKTRGQQVTLRCSSQSGHNTVSWYQQALGQGPQFIFQYYREEENGRGNFPPRFSGLQFPNYSSELNVNALELDDSALYLCASSLSGTEAFFGQGTRLTVV.

For the CDR3, the DNA is TGTGCCAGCTCACCAGATCTCACCCCTGAAGCTTTCTTT. It is translated as CASSPDLTPEAFF. V and J are TRBV18 and TRBJ1-1, with D unclear. The germline CDR1 and CDR2 sequences are KGHSH and LQKENI. Trimming shortened V by 2 bases and J by 6 bases, and 10 bases separated the two germline ends. CDR3 length equals 13 residues.

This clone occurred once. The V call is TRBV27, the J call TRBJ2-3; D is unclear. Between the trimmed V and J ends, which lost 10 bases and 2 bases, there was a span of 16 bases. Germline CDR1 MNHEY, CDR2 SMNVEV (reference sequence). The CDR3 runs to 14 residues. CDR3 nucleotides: TGTGCCATTGGGTTACGCCTTTTCACAGATACGCAGTATTTT. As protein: CAIGLRLFTDTQYF.

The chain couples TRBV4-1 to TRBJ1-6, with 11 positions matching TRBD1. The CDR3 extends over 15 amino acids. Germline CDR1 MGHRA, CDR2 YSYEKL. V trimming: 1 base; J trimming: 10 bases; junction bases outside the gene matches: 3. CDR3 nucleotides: TGCGCCAGCAGCCAAGCGGACAGGGGGCAATCACCCCTCCACTTT. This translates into CASSQADRGQSPLHF.

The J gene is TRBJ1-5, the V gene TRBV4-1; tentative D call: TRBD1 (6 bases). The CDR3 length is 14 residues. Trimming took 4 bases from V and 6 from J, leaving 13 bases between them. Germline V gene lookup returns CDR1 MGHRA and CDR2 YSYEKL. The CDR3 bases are TGCGCCAGCAGCCCAAACAGGGTCAGTCAGCCCCAGCATTTT. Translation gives CASSPNRVSQPQHF.

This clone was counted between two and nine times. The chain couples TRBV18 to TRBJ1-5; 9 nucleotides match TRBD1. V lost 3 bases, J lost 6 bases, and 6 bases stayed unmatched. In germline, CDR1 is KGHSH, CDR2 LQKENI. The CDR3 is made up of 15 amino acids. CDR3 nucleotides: TGTGCCAGCTCACCCCGGGACAGGGACACTCAGCCCCAGCATTTT. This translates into CASSPRDRDTQPQHF.

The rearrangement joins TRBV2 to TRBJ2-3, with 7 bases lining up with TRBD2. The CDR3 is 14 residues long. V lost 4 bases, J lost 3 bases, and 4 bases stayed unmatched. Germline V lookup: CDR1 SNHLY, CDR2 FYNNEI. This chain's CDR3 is CASSVERETDTQYF. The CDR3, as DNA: TGTGCCAGCAGTGTTGAGCGGGAAACAGATACGCAGTATTTT.

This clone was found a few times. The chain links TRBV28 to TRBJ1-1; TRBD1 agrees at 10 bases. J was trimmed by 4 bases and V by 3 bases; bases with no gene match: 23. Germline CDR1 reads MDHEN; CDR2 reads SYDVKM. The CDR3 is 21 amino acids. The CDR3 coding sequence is TGTGCCAGCAGTTTTGCGGTATTCAACCCGGGACAGGGGAAAATAGGCACTGAAGCTTTCTTT. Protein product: CASSFAVFNPGQGKIGTEAFF.

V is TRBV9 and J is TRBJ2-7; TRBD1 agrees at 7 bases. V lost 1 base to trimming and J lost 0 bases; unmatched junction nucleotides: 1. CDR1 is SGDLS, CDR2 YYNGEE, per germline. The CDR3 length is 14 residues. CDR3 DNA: TGTGCCAGCAGCGTATGGGACAGCTCCTACGAGCAGTACTTC. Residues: CASSVWDSSYEQYF.

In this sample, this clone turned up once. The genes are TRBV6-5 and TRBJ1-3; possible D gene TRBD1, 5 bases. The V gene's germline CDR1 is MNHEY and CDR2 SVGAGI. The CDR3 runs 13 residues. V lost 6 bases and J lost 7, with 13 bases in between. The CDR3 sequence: CASSQGDLNTIYF. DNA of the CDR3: TGTGCCAGCAGCCAAGGGGATTTGAACACCATATATTTT.

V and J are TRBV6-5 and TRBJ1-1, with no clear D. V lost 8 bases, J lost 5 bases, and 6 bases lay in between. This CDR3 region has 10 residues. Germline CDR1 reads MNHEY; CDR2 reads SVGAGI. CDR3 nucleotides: TGTGCCAGCGGAGGGACTGAAGCTTTCTTT. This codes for CASGGTEAFF.

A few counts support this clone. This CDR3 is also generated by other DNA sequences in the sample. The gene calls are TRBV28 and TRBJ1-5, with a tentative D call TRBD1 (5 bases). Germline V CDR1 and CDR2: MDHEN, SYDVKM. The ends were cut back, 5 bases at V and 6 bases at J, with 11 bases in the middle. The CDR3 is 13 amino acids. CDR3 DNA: TGTGCCAGCAGTCGGGAGAGGGGTCAGCCCCAGCATTTT. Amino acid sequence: CASSRERGQPQHF.

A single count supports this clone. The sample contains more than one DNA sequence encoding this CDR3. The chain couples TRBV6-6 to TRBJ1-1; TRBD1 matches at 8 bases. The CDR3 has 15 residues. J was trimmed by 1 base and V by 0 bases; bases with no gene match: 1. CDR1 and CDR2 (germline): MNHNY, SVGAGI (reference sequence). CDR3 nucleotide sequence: TGTGCCAGCAGTTACTCAGGACAGGGGAACACTGAAGCTTTCTTT. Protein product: CASSYSGQGNTEAFF.

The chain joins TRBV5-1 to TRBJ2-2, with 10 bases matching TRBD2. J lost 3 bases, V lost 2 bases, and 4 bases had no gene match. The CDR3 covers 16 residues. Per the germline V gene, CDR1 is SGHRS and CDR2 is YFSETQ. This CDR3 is CASSLAGGRYTGELFF. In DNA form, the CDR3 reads TGCGCCAGCAGCTTAGCGGGAGGGCGGTACACCGGGGAGCTGTTTTTT.